Below are 22 T cell receptor beta chains sequenced from a single sample in a study of post-analysis software for immune sequencing data. Their specific antigens are unknown. TCR beta libraries were prepared from cDNA with unique molecular identifiers. TCRdb reprocessed the PCR reads with MiXCR, giving one entry per CDR3 protein. The sample includes about 800,000 distinct CDR3 sequences, 30% of them seen just once. The study's findings and limits: A few TRBV segments occurring more often in patients than controls included TRBV5-6, TRBV5-1 and TRBV20-1.

Material for sequencing was blood. The receptors here all came from a girl aged 5-17 years with multiple sclerosis.

This clonotype was seen a few times. The V and J genes are TRBV2 and TRBJ2-7, with 7 bases matching TRBD2. V was clipped by 6 bases and J by 2 bases; unmatched bases: 10. Germline CDR1 is SNHLY and CDR2 is FYNNEI. This CDR3 contains 15 residues. The CDR3 sequence: CASSAKRGAPYEQYF. The DNA for the CDR3 is TGTGCCAGCAGCGCCAAGCGGGGTGCCCCCTACGAGCAGTACTTC.

This clonotype occurred a few times. DNA of the CDR3: TGTGCCACCGGGACAGGCGCCTATAGCAATCAGCCCCAGCATTTT. Protein sequence: CATGTGAYSNQPQHF. This chain links TRBV6-2 or TRBV6-3 with TRBJ1-5, with 8 bases that match TRBD1. Germline V gene sequence: CDR1 MNHEY, CDR2 SVGEGT. With 10 bases clipped from V and 0 bases from J, the junction kept 8 bases outside the gene matches. CDR3 length: 15 amino acids.

A few counts support this clonotype. The J gene is TRBJ2-1, the V gene TRBV5-1; D possibly corresponds to TRBD1 (7 bases). V was pared by 0 bases and J by 2 bases, with 15 bases between. The CDR3 spans 17 residues. The germline gives CDR1 SGHRS, CDR2 YFSETQ. In DNA form, the CDR3 reads TGCGCCAGCAGCTTGGCCGCAGGGGGAGGCGCCTACAATGAGCAGTTCTTC. Translated, it gives CASSLAAGGGAYNEQFF. The full variable domain, rest sourced from reference TRBV5-1 and TRBJ2-1, is KAGVTQTPRYLIKTRGQQVTLSCSPISGHRSVSWYQQTPGQGLQFLFEYFSETQRNKGNFPGRFSGRQFSNSRSEMNVSTLELGDSALYLCASSLAAGGGAYNEQFFGPGTRLTVL.

This clonotype was recorded a few times. This chain connects TRBV24-1 to TRBJ2-1; 7 nucleotides align to TRBD2. CDR3 length: 14 residues. Germline trimming cut 5 bases from V and 5 bases from J; bases unmatched to any gene: 5. Germline CDR1 reads KGHDR; CDR2 reads SFDVKD. CDR3 sequence reads: CATSVWGGDNEQFF. The CDR3 bases are TGTGCCACCAGTGTCTGGGGGGGAGACAATGAGCAGTTCTTC.

This clonotype was detected only a few times. The rearrangement uses TRBV29-1 and TRBJ2-7, with D uncertain. V dropped 3 bases and J dropped 1 base, with 7 bases sitting between them. The germline CDR1 and CDR2 sequences are SQVTM and ANQGSEA. The length of the CDR3 is 12 residues. The CDR3 loop is CSVDKGSYEQYF. For the CDR3, the DNA is TGCAGCGTTGATAAGGGATCCTACGAGCAGTACTTC.

The chain couples TRBV7-2 to TRBJ2-3, with 7 bases matching TRBD2. CDR1 is SGHTA, CDR2 FQGNSA, per germline. V was clipped by 5 bases and J by 2 bases; unmatched bases: 10. The CDR3 covers 16 residues. In DNA, the CDR3 is TGTGCCAGCAGCCGAGTTGGGGAGGGCCCCACAGATACGCAGTATTTT. Encoded protein: CASSRVGEGPTDTQYF.

At least ten counts were recorded for this clonotype. The chain carries TRBV6-5 and TRBJ1-2; TRBD1 is a possible D gene (6 bases). CDR1 is MNHEY, CDR2 SVGAGI, per germline. This CDR3 contains 13 residues. Deletions cut 4 bases from V and 5 bases from J, with 11 bases between. CDR3 region: CASSSDRLYGYTF. In DNA, the CDR3 is TGTGCCAGCAGTTCCGACAGGTTATATGGCTACACCTTC.

This clonotype was seen a handful of times. The CDR3 here is CASSFFGTGFTDTQYF. As DNA, the CDR3 is TGTGCCAGCAGCTTTTTCGGGACAGGGTTCACAGATACGCAGTATTTT. The chain recombines TRBV5-6 with TRBJ2-3, with 9 bases lining up with TRBD1. After removal of 2 bases from V and 2 bases from J, the junction contained 6 bases not matched to a gene. The CDR3 runs to 16 residues. Germline V gene lookup returns CDR1 SGHDT and CDR2 YYEEEE.

The table lists this clonotype with many counts. The J gene is TRBJ2-5, the V gene TRBV10-3; a weak D match, TRBD2 (5 bases). This CDR3 region has 13 residues. Germline V gene lookup returns CDR1 ENHRY and CDR2 SYGVKD. V lost 7 bases and J 4 bases, leaving 13 bases between the germline ends. CDR3 sequence: CAINPTLGETQYF. The CDR3 DNA reads as TGTGCCATCAACCCCACACTAGGAGAGACCCAGTACTTC.

This clonotype came up once. This chain connects TRBV25-1 to TRBJ2-7; 10 bases are shared with TRBD1. V lost 7 bases to trimming and J lost 2 bases; unmatched junction nucleotides: 5. CDR3 length: 14 residues. Germline lookup yields CDR1 MGHDK and CDR2 SYGVNS. CDR3 region: CASTRTGGAYEQYF. As DNA, the CDR3 is TGTGCCAGCACCCGGACAGGGGGGGCCTACGAGCAGTACTTC.

Only a few counts were recorded for this clonotype. CDR3 nucleotides: TGTGCCAGCAGCTTAGGCGGGGGGAGAGATGCCTACGAGCAGTACTTC. This encodes CASSLGGGRDAYEQYF. The chain joins TRBV7-2 to TRBJ2-7, with 8 bases matching TRBD2. CDR3 size: 16 residues. After removal of 1 base from V and 2 bases from J, the junction contained 7 bases not matched to a gene. Germline V gene sequence: CDR1 SGHTA, CDR2 FQGNSA.

This clonotype has just a few counts. This rearrangement joins TRBV20-1 to TRBJ1-2; D is uncertain. The CDR3 length is 13 residues. CDR1 DFQATT and CDR2 SNEGSKA come from the germline V gene (reference sequence). V dropped 0 bases and J dropped 4 bases, with 9 bases sitting between them. Here the CDR3 reads CSARDDLLYGYTF. The CDR3 coding sequence is TGCAGTGCTAGAGATGATCTTCTCTATGGCTACACCTTC.

In the case of this clonotype: A much larger clone differs from this one at a single base, so this may be a read error. This chain uses TRBV7-2 with TRBJ2-1, with D possibly TRBD2 on 5 matching bases. The end of the DNA aligns better with TRBJ2-7, so the J call may be wrong. The germline gives CDR1 SGHTA, CDR2 FQGNSA. This CDR3 has 18 residues. CDR3 in amino acids: CASSLSRSAGSSYNEQYF. The CDR3 DNA follows: TGTGCCAGCAGCCTTAGTCGTTCGGCTGGGAGTTCCTACAATGAGCAGTACTTC.

The table lists this clonotype with a few counts. V gene TRBV15 combines with J gene TRBJ2-1; D is possibly TRBD2 (5 bases). Deletions cut 1 base from V and 6 bases from J, with 13 bases between. CDR1 is LNHNV, CDR2 YYDKDF, per germline (reference sequence). The CDR3 runs to 15 residues. The CDR3 coding sequence is TGTGCCACCAGCAGAGTACCCGGGAAGGTCAATGAGCAGTTCTTC. It yields the protein CATSRVPGKVNEQFF.

This clonotype was seen only a few times. The chain couples TRBV7-2 to TRBJ2-3; D gene unclear. V lost 5 bases and J 4 bases, leaving 10 bases between the germline ends. This CDR3 contains 13 residues. Germline V lookup: CDR1 SGHTA, CDR2 FQGNSA. The CDR3 nucleotides read TGTGCCAGCAGCCCCCCAAGTTCAGATACGCAGTATTTT. The encoded protein is CASSPPSSDTQYF.

This clonotype has more than one count but fewer than ten. The CDR3 DNA follows: TGTGCCAGCAGCTCGACCCGGGACGGATATAATGAAAAACTGTTTTTT. This sequence encodes CASSSTRDGYNEKLFF. The rearrangement joins TRBV7-8 to TRBJ1-4, with a tentative D call TRBD1 (5 bases). Trimming shortened V by 4 bases and J by 4 bases, and 16 bases separated the two germline ends. The CDR3 totals 16 residues. Germline V gene sequence: CDR1 SGHVS, CDR2 FQNEAQ.

This clonotype has more than one count but fewer than ten. The V gene is TRBV28, the J gene TRBJ2-5; no definite D call. The germline V gene encodes CDR1 MDHEN and CDR2 SYDVKM. V lost 5 bases and J 4 bases, leaving 11 bases between the germline ends. The CDR3 is 13 amino acids. CDR3 amino acids: CASSPPATETQYF. In nucleotides, the CDR3 is TGTGCCAGCAGTCCCCCCGCAACAGAGACCCAGTACTTC.

This chain connects TRBV25-1 to TRBJ2-1, with unresolved D. The CDR3 contains 13 residues. Germline assignment: CDR1 MGHDK and CDR2 SYGVNS. V was clipped by 6 bases and J by 1 base, with 7 bases between them. This chain's CDR3 is CASRDLSYNEQFF. CDR3 in DNA: TGTGCCAGCAGGGACCTTTCCTACAATGAGCAGTTCTTC.

V and J are TRBV7-2 and TRBJ1-1, with a weak D call TRBD1 (6 bases). CDR3 size: 14 residues. Germline V lookup: CDR1 SGHTA, CDR2 FQGNSA. Trimming cost V 1 base and J 5 bases, with 11 bases left between them. The CDR3 DNA reads as TGTGCCAGCAGCTTAGACCCCAGGGGTACTGAAGCTTTCTTT. Translated: CASSLDPRGTEAFF.

This clonotype was found a few times. The V gene is TRBV5-1, the J gene TRBJ1-1, with D hard to call. V dropped 4 bases and J dropped 4 bases, with 14 bases sitting between them. Germline V gene sequence: CDR1 SGHRS, CDR2 YFSETQ. The CDR3 spans 14 residues. The CDR3: CASSPGVRSTEAFF. In nucleotides, the CDR3 is TGCGCCAGCAGCCCCGGAGTGAGAAGCACTGAAGCTTTCTTT.

This chain joins TRBV27 and TRBJ1-2; D unresolved. The CDR3 is 16 residues long. The V end lost 6 bases, the J end lost 4 bases, and 21 bases lay between the germline ends. Germline-derived CDR1 and CDR2 are MNHEY and SMNVEV (reference sequence). This CDR3 is CASSALTPEYSYGYTF. Written as DNA, the CDR3 is TGTGCCAGCAGCGCTCTTACGCCAGAGTACAGCTATGGCTACACCTTC.

The rearrangement links TRBV12-3 or TRBV12-4 to TRBJ2-5; maybe TRBD2 (5 bases). Trimming took 5 bases from V and 0 from J, leaving 16 bases between them. The CDR3 is 16 amino acids. DNA of the CDR3: TGTGCCAGCAGTAACGACGGGGTTCTATACCAAGAGACCCAGTACTTC. Translated, it gives CASSNDGVLYQETQYF.